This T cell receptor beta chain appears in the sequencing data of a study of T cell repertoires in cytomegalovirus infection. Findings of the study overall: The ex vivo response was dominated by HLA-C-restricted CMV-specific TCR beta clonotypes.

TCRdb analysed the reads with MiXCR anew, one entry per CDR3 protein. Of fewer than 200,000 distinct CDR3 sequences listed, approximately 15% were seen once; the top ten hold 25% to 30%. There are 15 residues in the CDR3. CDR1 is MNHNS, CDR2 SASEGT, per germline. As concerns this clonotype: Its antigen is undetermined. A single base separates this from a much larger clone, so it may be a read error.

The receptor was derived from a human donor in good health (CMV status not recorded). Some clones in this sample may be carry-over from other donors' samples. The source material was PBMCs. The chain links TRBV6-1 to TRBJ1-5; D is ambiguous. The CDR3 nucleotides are TGTGCCAGCAGTGAAGTAAGTGGGAGCAATCAGCTCCAGCATTTT. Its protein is CASSEVSGSNQLQHF.